Each of the 21 T cell receptor beta chains below was sequenced from the same sample in a study of shared clonotypes between healthy human individuals. Some clones are missing from TCRdb's copy, which holds only in-frame ones; the method was immunoSEQ multiplex PCR. The sample carries some 500,000 clones, 95% to 96% recorded once. The sequenced material came from naive CD4+ T cells sorted from blood. Subset meaning: CD45RA+ positively selected. All receptors come from a woman under 40 in good health.

The chain employs TRBV5-4 and TRBJ2-7; 8 nucleotides match TRBD1. The CDR3 spans 15 residues. Germline CDR1 is SGHNT and CDR2 is YYREEE (reference sequence). J was trimmed by 3 bases and V by 1 base; bases with no gene match: 6. Written as DNA, the CDR3 is TGTGCCAGCAGCTTGTTCGGACAGGGCTTCTACGAGCAGTACTTC. Its translation is CASSLFGQGFYEQYF.

The rearrangement joins TRBV25-1 to TRBJ2-7; unclear D gene. This CDR3 is built from 15 residues. Germline V CDR1 and CDR2: MGHDK, SYGVNS. Deletions cut 3 bases from V and 4 bases from J, with 16 bases between. This chain's CDR3 is CASSDWTSTLYEQYF. The CDR3 nucleotides read TGTGCCAGCAGTGATTGGACGTCTACACTTTACGAGCAGTACTTC.

This clone showed up just once. This chain connects TRBV19 to TRBJ2-3, with D maybe TRBD1 (5 bases). V lost 3 bases, J lost 5 bases, and 18 bases lay in between. Germline-derived CDR1 and CDR2 are LNHDA and SQIVND (reference sequence). The CDR3 length is 16 residues. CDR3 amino acids: CASSIPGQGEEDTQYF. The CDR3 coding sequence is TGTGCCAGTAGTATTCCGGGCCAGGGTGAGGAAGATACGCAGTATTTT. Looking up the rest from reference TRBV19 and TRBJ2-3 gives the full variable domain: DGGITQSPKYLFRKEGQNVTLSCEQNLNHDAMYWYRQDPGQGLRLIYYSQIVNDFQKGDIAEGYSVSREKKESFPLTVTSAQKNPTAFYLCASSIPGQGEEDTQYFGPGTRLTVL.

The chain joins TRBV28 to TRBJ2-3; 7 bases agree with TRBD2. CDR1 and CDR2 from the germline V gene are MDHEN and SYDVKM. V lost 5 bases to trimming and J lost 3 bases; unmatched junction nucleotides: 8. The length of the CDR3 is 15 residues. CDR3 amino acids: CASSLGGGKTDTQYF. The DNA of the CDR3 is TGTGCCAGCAGTCTGGGGGGAGGGAAAACAGATACGCAGTATTTT.

The DNA of the CDR3 is TGCGCCAGCAGCTTAACGGCATCGGGGTCTGGAAACACCATATATTTT. Protein sequence: CASSLTASGSGNTIYF. The J gene is TRBJ1-3, the V gene TRBV5-1, with no clear D. Germline V gene sequence: CDR1 SGHRS, CDR2 YFSETQ. Deletions cut 2 bases from V and 1 base from J, with 13 bases between. The length of the CDR3 is 16 residues.

The CDR3: CASSDGTGEYSGYTF. DNA for the CDR3: TGCGCCAGCAGTGACGGGACAGGGGAGTACTCTGGCTACACCTTC. The gene calls are TRBV10-1 and TRBJ1-2; 10 bases map to TRBD1. Germline CDR1 and CDR2: WNHNN and SYGVQD (reference sequence). Trimming took 3 bases from V and 7 from J; bases not matched to a gene: 8. This CDR3 contains 15 residues.

The V call is TRBV18, the J call TRBJ1-4; TRBD1 aligns across 7 bases. With V trimmed by 6 bases and J by 0 bases, 13 bases remained unmatched. CDR1 KGHSH and CDR2 LQKENI come from the germline V gene. CDR3 size: 18 residues. The CDR3 protein is CASSHRFRGIPTNEKLFF. DNA for the CDR3: TGTGCCAGCTCTCACAGATTCAGGGGGATCCCAACTAATGAAAAACTGTTTTTT. The whole variable domain, filled in from reference TRBV18 and TRBJ1-4, reads NAGVMQNPRHLVRRRGQEARLRCSPMKGHSHVYWYRQLPEEGLKFMVYLQKENIIDESGMPKERFSAEFPKEGPSILRIQQVVRGDSAAYFCASSHRFRGIPTNEKLFFGSGTQLSVL.

V usage is TRBV5-4 and J usage is TRBJ2-1, with 8 bases aligning to TRBD2. CDR3 length: 18 amino acids. Unmatched junction bases numbered 15, after V lost 7 bases and J lost 0 bases. Germline V lookup: CDR1 SGHNT, CDR2 YYREEE (reference sequence). CDR3 DNA: TGTGCCAGCCCCCCCCCGGGGGTAGCGGGAACCTCCTACAATGAGCAGTTCTTC. It specifies CASPPPGVAGTSYNEQFF.

This rearrangement joins TRBV30 to TRBJ1-5; unclear D gene. CDR1 and CDR2 from the germline V gene are GTSNPN and SVGIG (reference sequence). V was clipped by 0 bases and J by 3 bases, with 6 bases between them. This CDR3 comprises 13 residues. The CDR3: CAWSVTLNQPQHF. CDR3 bases: TGTGCCTGGAGTGTAACGCTCAATCAGCCCCAGCATTTT.

The chain has TRBV28 and TRBJ2-1; D ambiguous. The V end lost 4 bases, the J end lost 7 bases, and 11 bases lay between the germline ends. This CDR3 is built from 13 residues. CDR1 and CDR2 from the germline V gene are MDHEN and SYDVKM. For the CDR3, the DNA is TGTGCCAGCAGTTCCGCCCAAGATAATGAGCAGTTCTTC. Encoded protein: CASSSAQDNEQFF.

Only one count was recorded for this clone. This chain uses TRBV7-9 with TRBJ2-7; D might be TRBD2 (6 bases). The CDR3 loop spans 13 amino acids. The germline gives CDR1 SEHNR, CDR2 FQNEAQ (reference sequence). V gave up 2 bases and J gave up 2 bases, with 7 bases separating them. The CDR3 spells CASSLRGTYEQYF. The CDR3 nucleotides read TGTGCCAGCAGCTTACGCGGGACCTACGAGCAGTACTTC.

The rearrangement joins TRBV2 to TRBJ1-1; 7 bases are a match to TRBD1. Germline V lookup: CDR1 SNHLY, CDR2 FYNNEI. The CDR3 totals 13 residues. Losses at the gene ends were 7 bases for V and 3 bases for J; bases not matched to a gene: 5. For the CDR3, the DNA is TGTGCCAGCAAAATACAGGGGTACACTGAAGCTTTCTTT. Protein product: CASKIQGYTEAFF.

As to this clone: Other DNA sequences in this specimen translate into the identical CDR3. The chain carries TRBV30 and TRBJ2-7; D is perhaps TRBD1 (6 bases). The ends were cut back, 0 bases at V and 3 bases at J, with 6 bases in the middle. The V gene's germline CDR1 is GTSNPN and CDR2 SVGIG (reference sequence). CDR3 length: 12 residues. The CDR3 DNA reads TGTGCCTGGAGTGTACAGGGCTACGAGCAGTACTTC. Its translation is CAWSVQGYEQYF.

The chain has TRBV18 and TRBJ2-5; possibly TRBD1 or TRBD2 for D (5 bases each). The J call may not be correct, given that the DNA end is closer to TRBJ2-7. CDR3 length: 14 amino acids. In germline, CDR1 is KGHSH, CDR2 LQKENI. CDR3 in amino acids: CASSPGGRPYEQYF. The CDR3 DNA sequence: TGTGCCAGCTCACCAGGGGGACGGCCCTACGAGCAGTACTTC.

The chain links TRBV2 to TRBJ1-5; 8 bases match TRBD1. The CDR3 is 13 residues long. Per the germline V gene, CDR1 is SNHLY and CDR2 is FYNNEI. Losses at the gene ends were 6 bases for V and 4 bases for J; bases not matched to a gene: 2. CDR3 nucleotide sequence: TGTGCCAGCAGCGGACAGGGTAATCAGCCCCAGCATTTT. It translates to CASSGQGNQPQHF. The whole variable domain, filled in from reference TRBV2 and TRBJ1-5, reads EPEVTQTPSHQVTQMGQEVILRCVPISNHLYFYWYRQILGQKVEFLVSFYNNEISEKSEIFDDQFSVERPDGSNFTLKIRSTKLEDSAMYFCASSGQGNQPQHFGDGTRLSIL.

V is TRBV18 and J is TRBJ2-2, with no clear D. This CDR3 comprises 14 residues. Looked up from germline, CDR1 is KGHSH and CDR2 is LQKENI. The V end lost 2 bases, the J end lost 5 bases, and 9 bases lay between the germline ends. The CDR3 is CASSPSPLTGELFF. Here the CDR3 DNA reads TGTGCCAGCTCACCATCCCCCCTTACCGGGGAGCTGTTTTTT.

This clone was recorded only once. The chain uses TRBV28 and TRBJ2-1, with unresolved D. The CDR3 runs 13 residues. The germline CDR1 and CDR2 sequences are MDHEN and SYDVKM. Trimming stripped 2 bases from V and 5 bases from J, with 7 bases between. The CDR3 DNA sequence: TGTGCCAGCAGTTTAGGCTGGAACAATGAGCAGTTCTTC. The encoded protein is CASSLGWNNEQFF. Full variable domain (missing parts from reference TRBV28 and TRBJ2-1): DVKVTQSSRYLVKRTGEKVFLECVQDMDHENMFWYRQDPGLGLRLIYFSYDVKMKEKGDIPEGYSVSREKKERFSLILESASTNQTSMYLCASSLGWNNEQFFGPGTRLTVL.

V and J are TRBV5-1 and TRBJ1-4; the D gene is possibly TRBD1 (5 bases). The ends were cut back, 4 bases at V and 5 bases at J, with 15 bases in the middle. CDR1 is SGHRS, CDR2 YFSETQ, per germline. CDR3 length: 15 amino acids. CDR3 nucleotides: TGCGCCAGCAGCCGCGGGGACTCCGTAAATGAAAAACTGTTTTTT. Protein: CASSRGDSVNEKLFF.

The V and J genes are TRBV30 and TRBJ1-5, with D maybe TRBD1 (5 bases). Trimming removed 2 bases at V and 4 bases at J, with 15 bases between. This CDR3 has 15 residues. From germline, CDR1 is GTSNPN and CDR2 SVGIG (reference sequence). CDR3 loop: CAWSPLQGGNQPQHF. CDR3 nucleotides: TGTGCCTGGAGTCCACTCCAGGGAGGTAATCAGCCCCAGCATTTT.

This chain joins TRBV27 and TRBJ1-1; D unclear. The CDR3 runs to 14 residues. Trimming shortened V by 2 bases and J by 6 bases, and 13 bases separated the two germline ends. Germline V gene sequence: CDR1 MNHEY, CDR2 SMNVEV (reference sequence). The CDR3 loop reads CASSLEPGSAEAFF. DNA of the CDR3: TGTGCCAGCAGTTTAGAGCCGGGTAGTGCTGAAGCTTTCTTT.

The V and J genes are TRBV6-5 and TRBJ1-4; 9 bases map to TRBD1. Trimming cost V 4 bases and J 7 bases; bases outside gene matches: 4. CDR1 MNHEY and CDR2 SVGAGI come from the germline V gene. This CDR3 spans 14 amino acids. CDR3 in amino acids: CASSLQGAGEKLFF. The DNA of the CDR3 is TGTGCCAGCAGTTTACAGGGGGCTGGTGAAAAACTGTTTTTT.